These T cell receptor beta chains were read from a single sample in a study of CD8 T cells in Susac syndrome. From the immunoSEQ multiplex PCR reads, TCRdb called clonotypes with MiXCR, one entry per CDR3 protein. The sample yields some 70,000 distinct CDR3 sequences, 85% to 95% seen once. Source material: CD8+ T cells from PBMCs. Source of these receptors: a human donor with multiple sclerosis. CDR3s include the opening cysteine and the closing phenylalanine or tryptophan. D genes are given only for firm matches. Only some rows state a clone size, as once, few, many or a class for expanded clones.

-	17	-	TRBV27	TRBJ2-2	CAGRHLPDAEAAGELFF	TGTGCCGGCAGACACCTGCCTGATGCTGAGGCTGCCGGGGAGCTGTTTTTT
-	13	once	TRBV9	TRBJ1-4	CASSAGDHEKLFF	TGTGCCAGCAGCGCAGGAGATCATGAAAAACTGTTTTTT
-	13	-	TRBV28	TRBJ2-2	CASSFLGIGELFF	TGTGCCAGCAGTTTTTTGGGGATCGGGGAGCTGTTTTTT
TRBD1	17	-	TRBV2	TRBJ1-1	CASRLSRTGVSNTEAFF	TGTGCCAGCAGGCTTAGTAGGACAGGGGTATCGAACACTGAAGCTTTCTTT
-	15	-	TRBV20-1	TRBJ2-7	CSASGGGVNSYEQYF	TGCAGTGCTAGCGGCGGCGGGGTAAACTCCTACGAGCAGTACTTC
-	13	once	TRBV29-1	TRBJ2-7	CSVVHAGSSEQYF	TGCAGCGTTGTTCATGCAGGGTCGAGCGAGCAGTACTTC
TRBD2	14	-	TRBV20-1	TRBJ2-1	CSASSGRAYNEQFF	TGCAGTGCTAGTAGCGGGAGGGCCTACAATGAGCAGTTCTTC
TRBD1	13	-	TRBV9	TRBJ2-3	CASSAWTGETQYF	TGTGCCAGCAGCGCCTGGACAGGAGAAACGCAGTATTTT
-	11	-	TRBV29-1	TRBJ1-2	CSVGGDYGYTF	TGCAGCGTTGGCGGGGACTATGGCTACACCTTC
TRBD2	14	once	TRBV7-3	TRBJ2-1	CASSSWTSGNEQFF	TGTGCCAGCAGCTCCTGGACTAGCGGCAATGAGCAGTTCTTC
TRBD2	15	-	TRBV7-7	TRBJ2-7	CASSPLPTSSHEQYF	TGTGCTAGCAGCCCGCTACCGACTAGCTCCCACGAGCAGTACTTC
-	14	-	TRBV13	TRBJ2-7	CASSSGLGHYEQYF	TGTGCCAGCAGCTCCGGACTGGGCCACTACGAGCAGTACTTC
TRBD2	16	-	TRBV15	TRBJ2-5	CATSRDRLAGGETQYF	TGTGCCACCAGCAGAGATCGACTAGCGGGAGGAGAGACCCAGTACTTC
TRBD1	16	-	TRBV15	TRBJ1-2	CATSGTRQGVNDGYTF	TGTGCCACCAGCGGAACTCGACAGGGGGTGAATGATGGCTACACCTTC
-	14	-	TRBV7-9	TRBJ1-1	CASSLVFENTEAFF	TGTGCCAGCAGCTTAGTATTCGAGAACACTGAAGCTTTCTTT
-	13	-	TRBV27	TRBJ2-7	CASSFTRDGEQYF	TGTGCCAGCAGTTTCACCAGGGACGGGGAGCAGTACTTC